This entry features one TCR beta chain sequence. Its antigen is not identified. These data originate in a study of shared clonotypes between healthy human individuals. Looking at the study overall: The study used three CD4 naive, three CD4 memory, two CD8 naive and one CD8 memory plate per donor.

The germline CDR1 and CDR2 sequences are SEHNR and FQNEAQ (reference sequence). Trimming took 2 bases from V and 1 from J; bases not matched to a gene: 3. This CDR3 is built from 15 residues. Using immunoSEQ multiplex PCR, the repertoire was profiled, and TCRdb retains in-frame clones only, with some absent. Here the sample spans about 2.4 million clones, 93% being singletons. Broader study findings: Although depth was large, rarefaction showed that sequencing of the sorted subsets was incomplete.

This chain joins TRBV7-9 and TRBJ2-5, with 8 bases identical to TRBD2. This clonotype was sampled from a man younger than 35 in good health. Some clones in this sample may be carry-over from other donors' samples. Specimen: naive CD4+ T cells from PBMCs. Specified subset: CD45RA+ positively selected. The CDR3 nucleotides are TGTGCCAGCAGCTTATTAACTAGCGGCCAAGAGACCCAGTACTTC. Its protein is CASSLLTSGQETQYF. Looking up the rest from reference TRBV7-9 and TRBJ2-5 gives the full variable domain: DTGVSQNPRHKITKRGQNVTFRCDPISEHNRLYWYRQTLGQGPEFLTYFQNEAQLEKSRLLSDRFSAERPKGSFSTLEIQRTEQGDSAMYLCASSLLTSGQETQYFGPGTRLLVL.